The 32 T cell receptor beta chains below all came from one sample that was sequenced in a study of radiation and T cells in renal cell carcinoma. Method: immunoSEQ multiplex PCR; TCRdb's copy keeps in-frame clones and lacks some. The profile covers 120,000 or so clones, with more than 75% appearing a single time and nearly 6% taken by the ten largest. This sample's time point: blood 2 weeks post-SBRT. Treatment here: 15 Gy SBRT to primary tumor, nephrectomy 4 weeks later. The sequenced sample was blood, obtained from a patient whose treatment included radiotherapy and nephrectomy. The receptors were gathered from a woman between 65 and 79 years old with renal cell carcinoma.

The chain links TRBV11-3 to TRBJ1-6, with D perhaps TRBD1 (5 bases). Germline assignment: CDR1 SGHNT and CDR2 YENEEA. This CDR3 has 14 amino acids. V lost 1 base to trimming and J lost 7 bases, with 8 bases between them. CDR3 loop: CASSLGRGNSPLHF. The CDR3 region has the DNA TGTGCCAGCAGCTTAGGAAGGGGAAATTCACCCCTCCACTTT.

The chain links TRBV7-9 to TRBJ1-3; D is unresolved. The CDR3 length is 15 residues. Deletions cut 2 bases from V and 0 bases from J, with 8 bases between. Germline CDR1 and CDR2: SEHNR and FQNEAQ (reference sequence). The CDR3 protein is CASSLLAGSGNTIYF. CDR3 DNA: TGTGCCAGCAGCTTATTAGCGGGCTCTGGAAACACCATATATTTT.

This chain links TRBV6-5 with TRBJ2-5; 11 nucleotides match TRBD1. From germline, CDR1 is MNHEY and CDR2 SVGAGI. V was clipped by 5 bases and J by 4 bases; unmatched bases: 3. The CDR3 spans 14 residues. The CDR3 region is CASSRGTGGETQYF. CDR3 nucleotide sequence: TGTGCCAGCAGTCGTGGGACAGGGGGAGAGACCCAGTACTTC.

The chain couples TRBV6-5 to TRBJ1-4; D remains unclear. This CDR3 contains 16 residues. Germline V gene sequence: CDR1 MNHEY, CDR2 SVGAGI. V was pared by 0 bases and J by 0 bases, with 8 bases between. The CDR3 loop is CASSYSGSTTNEKLFF. CDR3 sequence (DNA): TGTGCCAGCAGTTACTCGGGCAGTACAACTAATGAAAAACTGTTTTTT.

The J gene is TRBJ1-2, the V gene TRBV15; D remains ambiguous. Germline values: CDR1 LNHNV, CDR2 YYDKDF (reference sequence). The CDR3 loop spans 14 amino acids. V lost 3 bases and J 9 bases, leaving 17 bases between the germline ends. This CDR3 reads CATSRADGGLSYTF. The DNA for the CDR3 is TGTGCCACCAGCAGGGCAGACGGAGGTTTAAGCTACACCTTC.

This chain links TRBV6-1 with TRBJ2-1; 7 nucleotides agree with TRBD1. The CDR3 has 15 residues. Germline V gene lookup returns CDR1 MNHNS and CDR2 SASEGT. V gave up 1 base and J gave up 9 bases; unmatched junction bases: 9. Here the CDR3 reads CASSEGLQGPSEQFF. The CDR3 DNA reads as TGTGCCAGCAGTGAAGGCTTACAGGGGCCCAGTGAGCAGTTCTTC.

The gene calls are TRBV30 and TRBJ2-3; weak D call: TRBD2 (5 bases). V shed 1 base and J shed 0 bases, with 17 bases lying between them. This CDR3 has 17 amino acids. Looked up from germline, CDR1 is GTSNPN and CDR2 is SVGIG (reference sequence). The CDR3 loop reads CAWSASGLKSSTDTQYF. CDR3 in DNA: TGTGCCTGGAGTGCCTCGGGATTGAAGTCTAGCACAGATACGCAGTATTTT.

This chain's CDR3 is CATSRDLGVNQPQHF. As DNA, the CDR3 is TGTGCCACCAGCAGAGATTTGGGGGTAAATCAGCCCCAGCATTTT. The J gene is TRBJ1-5, the V gene TRBV15; D possibly corresponds to TRBD1 (5 bases). Germline values: CDR1 LNHNV, CDR2 YYDKDF (reference sequence). V was trimmed by 0 bases and J by 4 bases, leaving 10 bases between them. CDR3 size: 15 residues. Full variable domain (remainder filled in from reference TRBV15 and TRBJ1-5): DAMVIQNPRYQVTQFGKPVTLSCSQTLNHNVMYWYQQKSSQAPKLLFHYYDKDFNNEADTPDNFQSRRPNTSFCFLDIRSPGLGDTAMYLCATSRDLGVNQPQHFGDGTRLSIL.

The V and J genes are TRBV7-9 and TRBJ1-2; no reliable D call. The length of the CDR3 is 17 residues. CDR1 is SEHNR, CDR2 FQNEAQ, per germline (reference sequence). With 5 bases removed from V and 2 bases from J, the gap between germline ends came to 21 bases. CDR3 nucleotide sequence: TGTGCCAGCAGCCCAGACCGATTCCTGTCCCAGAACTATGGCTACACCTTC. It is translated as CASSPDRFLSQNYGYTF.

The rearrangement uses TRBV28 and TRBJ1-2, with 9 nucleotides matching TRBD1. The germline V gene has CDR1 MDHEN and CDR2 SYDVKM. V lost 1 base, J lost 8 bases, and 8 bases stayed unmatched. The CDR3 is 15 residues long. CDR3 DNA sequence: TGTGCCAGCAGTTTATTCGGGGACAGGGCAGACGGCTACACCTTC. Amino acids: CASSLFGDRADGYTF.

The genes are TRBV4-3 and TRBJ2-7; D is unresolved. The CDR3 runs 14 residues. V lost 1 base and J 2 bases, leaving 9 bases between the germline ends. Germline V gives CDR1 LGHNA, CDR2 YSLEER. The CDR3 region is CASSQGWVTYEQYF. As DNA, the CDR3 is TGCGCCAGCAGCCAAGGGTGGGTCACCTACGAGCAGTACTTC.

This clone showed up just once. This rearrangement joins TRBV18 to TRBJ2-7; D remains unclear. This CDR3 has 15 residues. V was shortened by 1 base and J by 3 bases, with 13 bases between the two germline ends. Germline V gives CDR1 KGHSH, CDR2 LQKENI. The DNA of the CDR3 is TGTGCCAGCTCACCACGGGGTCCCCCCAACTACGAGCAGTACTTC. The encoded protein is CASSPRGPPNYEQYF.

The CDR3: CASSLRTSYNEQFF. The CDR3 coding sequence is TGTGCCAGCAGTTTGCGGACATCCTACAATGAGCAGTTCTTC. This chain links TRBV28 with TRBJ2-1, with D perhaps matching TRBD1 (5 bases). Trimming left V 3 bases short and J 1 base short, with 7 bases between. Looked up from germline, CDR1 is MDHEN and CDR2 is SYDVKM. The CDR3 extends over 14 amino acids.

The chain uses TRBV28 and TRBJ2-6; a possible D gene is TRBD1 (5 bases). This CDR3 region has 15 residues. V was cut by 5 bases and J by 1 base, with 9 bases left in between. Germline CDR1 MDHEN, CDR2 SYDVKM. The CDR3: CASSPAGSGANVLTF. CDR3 nucleotides: TGTGCCAGCAGTCCCGCAGGGTCTGGGGCCAACGTCCTGACTTTC.

This chain connects TRBV4-1 to TRBJ2-3; D remains ambiguous. The CDR3 covers 15 residues. Germline V gene lookup returns CDR1 MGHRA and CDR2 YSYEKL. The germline V and J ends were trimmed by 0 bases and 1 base, with 8 bases remaining between them. This chain's CDR3 is CASSQDDQGTDTQYF. DNA of the CDR3: TGCGCCAGCAGCCAAGATGACCAGGGCACAGATACGCAGTATTTT.

The chain recombines TRBV9 with TRBJ1-2; TRBD1 agrees at 9 bases. The CDR3 has 15 residues. The germline V gene has CDR1 SGDLS and CDR2 YYNGEE. Trimming removed 0 bases from V and 4 bases from J; junction bases left unmatched: 4. CDR3 loop: CASSVAGTGSYGYTF. The CDR3 region has the DNA TGTGCCAGCAGCGTAGCCGGGACAGGGTCCTATGGCTACACCTTC. Using reference TRBV9 and TRBJ1-2 for the parts outside the CDR3, the full variable domain is DSGVTQTPKHLITATGQRVTLRCSPRSGDLSVYWYQQSLDQGLQFLIQYYNGEERAKGNILERFSAQQFPDLHSELNLSSLELGDSALYFCASSVAGTGSYGYTFGSGTRLTVV.

Within the sample, this clone is medium-sized. The chain joins TRBV28 to TRBJ2-1; D gene ambiguous. This CDR3 has 12 residues. V dropped 6 bases and J dropped 4 bases, with 7 bases sitting between them. Germline values: CDR1 MDHEN, CDR2 SYDVKM. DNA of the CDR3: TGTGCCAGCAGCCTCGTTTACAATGAGCAGTTCTTC. As protein: CASSLVYNEQFF.

This chain uses TRBV4-1 with TRBJ1-2; D is possibly TRBD1 (5 bases). The CDR3 sequence is 15 residues long. The germline CDR1 and CDR2 sequences are MGHRA and YSYEKL. V shed 1 base and J shed 2 bases, with 11 bases lying between them. CDR3 in amino acids: CASSQVAGPNYGYTF. The CDR3 nucleotides read TGCGCCAGCAGCCAAGTGGCAGGGCCCAACTATGGCTACACCTTC.

The chain uses TRBV28 and TRBJ1-6, with no clear D. The CDR3 spans 12 residues. Trimming took 2 bases from V and 10 from J, leaving 6 bases between them. Germline assignment: CDR1 MDHEN and CDR2 SYDVKM. The CDR3 coding sequence is TGTGCCAGCAGTTTAACGCCATCACCCCTCCACTTT. Translating it yields CASSLTPSPLHF.

The genes are TRBV6-1 and TRBJ2-6, with no clear D. The germline V gene has CDR1 MNHNS and CDR2 SASEGT. Trimming took off 8 bases at V and 0 bases at J, with 5 bases between the two ends. The CDR3 totals 13 residues. The CDR3 DNA follows: TGTGCCAGCCGGCCCTCTGGGGCCAACGTCCTGACTTTC. Encoded protein: CASRPSGANVLTF.

For the CDR3, the DNA is TGTGCCAGCAGAAACGACAGGCCTCCGTGGTATTTT. This sequence encodes CASRNDRPPWYF. The V call is TRBV5-4, the J call TRBJ2-3; D is possibly TRBD1 (6 bases). V was pared by 5 bases and J by 14 bases, with 18 bases between. The CDR3 has 12 amino acids. Germline V gives CDR1 SGHNT, CDR2 YYREEE (reference sequence). The variable domain in full, completed from reference TRBV5-4 and TRBJ2-3, reads ETGVTQSPTHLIKTRGQQVTLRCSSQSGHNTVSWYQQALGQGPQFIFQYYREEENGRGNFPPRFSGLQFPNYSSELNVNALELDDSALYLCASRNDRPPWYFGPGTRLTVL.

The V gene is TRBV27, the J gene TRBJ2-3; 9 bases match TRBD1. The CDR3 sequence is 16 residues long. J lost 4 bases, V lost 2 bases, and 7 bases had no gene match. From germline, CDR1 is MNHEY and CDR2 SMNVEV (reference sequence). DNA of the CDR3: TGTGCCAGCAGTTTAGTAGGGACAGGGATCGCAGATACGCAGTATTTT. Residues: CASSLVGTGIADTQYF.

The genes are TRBV30 and TRBJ2-6; D may be TRBD1 (6 bases). The CDR3 contains 15 residues. CDR1 and CDR2 from the germline V gene are GTSNPN and SVGIG (reference sequence). V was trimmed by 0 bases and J by 4 bases, leaving 10 bases between them. The CDR3 bases are TGTGCCTGGAGTGTACAGGGAACAGGGGCCAACGTCCTGACTTTC. It yields the protein CAWSVQGTGANVLTF.

The chain joins TRBV30 to TRBJ1-1; possible D gene TRBD1, 6 bases. This CDR3 is built from 14 residues. The germline V gene encodes CDR1 GTSNPN and CDR2 SVGIG (reference sequence). V lost 1 base and J lost 2, with 11 bases in between. The CDR3 sequence is CAWSARGGNTEAFF. The CDR3 DNA follows: TGTGCCTGGAGTGCCAGGGGAGGAAACACTGAAGCTTTCTTT. The full variable domain, its missing parts supplied by reference TRBV30 and TRBJ1-1, is SQTIHQWPATLVQPVGSPLSLECTVEGTSNPNLYWYRQAAGRGLQLLFYSVGIGQISSEVPQNLSASRPQDRQFILSSKKLLLSDSGFYLCAWSARGGNTEAFFGQGTRLTVV.

The rearrangement uses TRBV18 and TRBJ1-2; D is possibly TRBD1 (5 bases). CDR3 length: 15 residues. The germline V and J ends were trimmed by 4 bases and 3 bases, with 15 bases remaining between them. The germline V gene has CDR1 KGHSH and CDR2 LQKENI. CDR3: CASSLSRAEDYGYTF. The CDR3 DNA reads TGTGCCAGCTCACTTTCCAGGGCTGAAGACTATGGCTACACCTTC.

The V gene is TRBV28, the J gene TRBJ1-2, with D uncertain. The CDR3 loop spans 12 amino acids. Germline CDR1 and CDR2: MDHEN and SYDVKM. V dropped 8 bases and J dropped 4 bases, with 11 bases sitting between them. CDR3 protein: CASLARVYGYTF. The CDR3 DNA sequence: TGTGCCAGCCTCGCCCGCGTCTATGGCTACACCTTC.

This clone was observed a few times. The chain combines TRBV30 with TRBJ1-6; the D is unclear. The CDR3 totals 14 residues. Trimming took 1 base from V and 8 from J, leaving 12 bases between them. Germline-derived CDR1 and CDR2 are GTSNPN and SVGIG (reference sequence). CDR3: CAWSGGFLDSPLHF. CDR3 bases: TGTGCCTGGAGTGGAGGGTTTTTAGATTCACCCCTCCACTTT. Full variable domain (rest looked up from reference TRBV30 and TRBJ1-6): SQTIHQWPATLVQPVGSPLSLECTVEGTSNPNLYWYRQAAGRGLQLLFYSVGIGQISSEVPQNLSASRPQDRQFILSSKKLLLSDSGFYLCAWSGGFLDSPLHFGNGTRLTVT.

A remark on this clone: Other DNA sequences in this specimen translate into the identical CDR3. The chain has TRBV28 and TRBJ1-4, with D unclear. In germline, CDR1 is MDHEN, CDR2 SYDVKM. Trimming removed 5 bases at V and 8 bases at J, with 6 bases between. The length of the CDR3 is 11 residues. This CDR3 reads CASSPEEKLFF. The CDR3 bases are TGTGCCAGCAGTCCAGAGGAAAAACTGTTTTTT.

The chain employs TRBV2 and TRBJ1-2; D call uncertain. V lost 0 bases and J 6 bases, leaving 14 bases between the germline ends. This CDR3 region has 15 residues. In germline, CDR1 is SNHLY, CDR2 FYNNEI. The CDR3 loop is CASSEAQGTPDGYTF. CDR3 coding DNA: TGTGCCAGCAGTGAAGCGCAAGGAACGCCGGATGGCTACACCTTC. Using reference TRBV2 and TRBJ1-2 for the parts outside the CDR3, the full variable domain is EPEVTQTPSHQVTQMGQEVILRCVPISNHLYFYWYRQILGQKVEFLVSFYNNEISEKSEIFDDQFSVERPDGSNFTLKIRSTKLEDSAMYFCASSEAQGTPDGYTFGSGTRLTVV.

This clone was picked up one time. CDR3 nucleotide sequence: TGTGCCAGCAGGCGGACAGGGGGATATGGCTACACCTTC. Amino acids: CASRRTGGYGYTF. This rearrangement joins TRBV2 to TRBJ1-2, with 10 nucleotides matching TRBD1. CDR1 SNHLY and CDR2 FYNNEI come from the germline V gene. This CDR3 spans 13 amino acids. The V gene end was trimmed by 6 bases and the J gene end by 5 bases; junction bases not matched to a gene: 3. Together with reference TRBV2 and TRBJ1-2, the CDR3 gives the full variable domain: EPEVTQTPSHQVTQMGQEVILRCVPISNHLYFYWYRQILGQKVEFLVSFYNNEISEKSEIFDDQFSVERPDGSNFTLKIRSTKLEDSAMYFCASRRTGGYGYTFGSGTRLTVV.

The chain combines TRBV29-1 with TRBJ1-2, with D possibly TRBD1 on 5 matching bases. CDR3 size: 15 residues. The ends were cut back, 6 bases at V and 4 bases at J, with 21 bases in the middle. Germline V gene lookup returns CDR1 SQVTM and CDR2 ANQGSEA. The CDR3 region is CSVAVIAGTGYGYTF. CDR3 sequence (DNA): TGCAGCGTAGCAGTCATAGCCGGGACTGGCTATGGCTACACCTTC.

This clone was recorded only once. The chain has TRBV19 and TRBJ1-2, with a weak D call TRBD1 (6 bases). Trimming cost V 3 bases and J 5 bases, with 19 bases left between them. Per germline, CDR1 LNHDA and CDR2 SQIVND (reference sequence). This CDR3 has 16 amino acids. CDR3 in amino acids: CASSISATGIQYGYTF. CDR3 nucleotides: TGTGCCAGTAGTATCTCCGCAACAGGGATTCAGTATGGCTACACCTTC.